The rows below give T cell receptor beta chains drawn from one sample of a study of vaccination and CD4 T cells after COVID-19. These receptors' targets are unknown. TCRdb reprocessed the PCR reads via MiXCR and lists one record per CDR3 protein. The sample consists of about 15,000 distinct CDR3 sequences, around three quarters of them appearing once. What was sequenced was CD4+ T cells from blood, cultured in vitro. The receptors shown here come from a human donor who had recovered from COVID-19. CDR3s include the opening cysteine and the closing phenylalanine or tryptophan. The D gene is left open where the match is weak. The size of a clone is reported for some rows only, either as once, few or many, or as a class for expanded clones.

V gene	clone size	J gene	D gene	CDR3 protein	CDR3 DNA
TRBV7-2	NA	TRBJ1-2	NA	CASSSPPGVYGYTF	TGTGCCAGCAGCTCCCCTCCAGGTGTCTATGGCTACACCTTC
TRBV7-2	NA	TRBJ2-3	NA	CASSYTWIASSTDTQYF	TGTGCCAGCAGCTACACCTGGATAGCGTCTAGCACAGATACGCAGTATTTT
TRBV12-3/TRBV12-4	NA	TRBJ2-3	TRBD2	CASSLSSGRGTDTQYF	TGTGCCAGCAGTTTAAGTAGCGGGAGAGGCACAGATACGCAGTATTTT
TRBV27	NA	TRBJ2-6	NA	CASSLFAGANVLTF	TGTGCCAGCAGTTTATTTGCCGGGGCCAACGTCCTGACTTTC
TRBV27	medium-sized	TRBJ1-2	TRBD1	CASSLIGQGDYGYTF	TGTGCCAGTTCCCTAATCGGACAGGGGGACTATGGCTACACCTTC
TRBV20-1	NA	TRBJ2-1	NA	CSAPADRYNEQFF	TGCAGTGCTCCCGCGGACAGATACAATGAGCAGTTCTTC
TRBV27	NA	TRBJ1-2	TRBD1	CASSTRTGGFYGYTF	TGTGCCAGCAGTACTAGGACAGGGGGCTTCTATGGCTACACCTTC
TRBV7-9	NA	TRBJ2-5	TRBD1	CASSPGTAYQTQYF	TGTGCCAGCAGCCCCGGGACAGCCTACCAGACCCAGTACTTC
TRBV5-1	NA	TRBJ2-5	NA	CASSLSWGGIRETQYF	TGCGCCAGCAGCTTGAGTTGGGGCGGGATTCGGGAGACCCAGTACTTC
TRBV20-1	NA	TRBJ2-3	TRBD2	CSARSGGTQYF	TGCAGTGCTAGGTCGGGAGGTACGCAGTATTTT
TRBV20-1	NA	TRBJ2-7	NA	CSARIAHSTEQYF	TGCAGTGCTAGAATAGCCCACTCGACCGAGCAGTACTTC
TRBV6-2/TRBV6-3	NA	TRBJ1-3	NA	CASSRTGNSGNTIYF	TGTGCCAGCAGTCGAACAGGAAACTCTGGAAACACCATATATTTT
TRBV7-2	NA	TRBJ2-1	TRBD2	CASSLASGRTSGYYNEQFF	TGTGCCAGCAGCTTAGCCAGTGGGAGGACTAGCGGGTATTACAATGAGCAGTTCTTC
TRBV7-8	NA	TRBJ1-1	NA	CASSLGGLQGTEAFF	TGTGCCAGCAGCTTAGGGGGGTTACAGGGCACTGAAGCTTTCTTT
TRBV20-1	NA	TRBJ1-2	NA	CSARVPGASYGYTF	TGCAGTGCTAGAGTCCCAGGGGCCAGTTATGGCTACACCTTC
TRBV7-2	NA	TRBJ1-1	NA	CASSLFQNTEAFF	TGTGCCAGCAGCTTATTTCAGAACACTGAAGCTTTCTTT
TRBV6-5	NA	TRBJ1-5	TRBD1	CASSYRTGGFNQPQHF	TGTGCCAGCAGTTACAGGACAGGGGGTTTTAATCAGCCCCAGCATTTT
TRBV6-1	few	TRBJ1-5	TRBD1	CAAGGSDQPQHF	TGTGCCGCAGGGGGATCCGACCAGCCCCAGCATTTT
TRBV15	few	TRBJ1-5	NA	CATSRLRGSNQPQHF	TGTGCCACCAGCAGACTCCGCGGGAGCAATCAGCCCCAGCATTTT
TRBV6-1	NA	TRBJ1-2	NA	CASSRSGIGFTF	TGTGCCAGCAGTCGTTCAGGGATCGGCTTCACCTTC
TRBV7-2	NA	TRBJ2-5	NA	CASSPWVGLAFGQETQYF	TGTGCCAGCAGCCCCTGGGTCGGGCTAGCGTTTGGTCAAGAGACCCAGTACTTC
TRBV24-1	NA	TRBJ2-7	NA	CATSDLRQGIYEQYF	TGTGCCACCAGTGATTTGAGGCAGGGAATCTACGAGCAGTACTTC
TRBV7-2	NA	TRBJ2-3	NA	CASSPWGTDTQYF	TGTGCCAGCAGCCCTTGGGGCACAGATACGCAGTATTTT
TRBV6-1	NA	TRBJ2-1	NA	CASLLRSSSYNEQFF	TGTGCCAGCCTACTAAGATCGAGCTCCTACAATGAGCAGTTCTTC
TRBV20-1	NA	TRBJ1-3	TRBD1	CSAKRDRPGGTIYF	TGCAGTGCTAAAAGGGACAGGCCCGGGGGCACCATATATTTT
TRBV19	NA	TRBJ2-7	NA	CASSMGRGSGPSYEQYF	TGTGCCAGTAGTATGGGCCGTGGATCAGGGCCCTCCTACGAGCAGTACTTC
TRBV24-1	NA	TRBJ2-7	NA	CATSERNRDYEQYF	TGTGCCACCAGTGAACGTAACAGGGACTACGAGCAGTACTTC
TRBV5-6	medium-sized	TRBJ1-5	NA	CASSLGQGTVRNQPQHF	TGTGCCAGCAGCTTGGGCCAGGGGACCGTTCGCAATCAGCCCCAGCATTTT
TRBV5-3	NA	TRBJ2-5	TRBD2	CARSTLAGGADQETQYF	TGTGCCAGAAGCACTCTAGCGGGAGGAGCAGACCAAGAGACCCAGTACTTC
TRBV24-1	NA	TRBJ2-3	NA	CATSDGGVHTDTQYF	TGTGCCACCAGTGATGGGGGAGTCCACACAGATACGCAGTATTTT